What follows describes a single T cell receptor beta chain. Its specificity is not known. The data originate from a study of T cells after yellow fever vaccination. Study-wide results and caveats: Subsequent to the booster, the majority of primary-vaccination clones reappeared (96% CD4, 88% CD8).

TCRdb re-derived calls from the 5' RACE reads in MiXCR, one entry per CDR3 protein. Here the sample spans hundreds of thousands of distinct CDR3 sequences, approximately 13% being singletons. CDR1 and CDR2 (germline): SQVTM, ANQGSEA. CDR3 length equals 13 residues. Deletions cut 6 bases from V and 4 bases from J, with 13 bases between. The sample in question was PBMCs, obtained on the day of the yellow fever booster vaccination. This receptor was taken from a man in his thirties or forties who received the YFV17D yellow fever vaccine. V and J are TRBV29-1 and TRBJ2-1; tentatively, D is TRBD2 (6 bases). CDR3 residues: CSVILAKYNEQFF. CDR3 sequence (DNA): TGCAGCGTCATACTAGCCAAATACAATGAGCAGTTCTTC.